This T cell receptor (beta chain) comes out of a study of blood T cell repertoires in COVID-19. Contact with a PCR-confirmed or clinician-diagnosed COVID-19 case occurred within 2 weeks of entry. The CDR3 consists of 19 residues. Germline CDR1 and CDR2: SGHNT and YENEEA. Trimming at V came to 0 bases and at J to 4 bases, leaving 9 bases not matched to a gene. In the authors' workflow: By means of reference gene primer amplification, nucleated cell counts were estimated. Only in-frame clones appear in the TCRdb table, and some are missing; sequencing was by immunoSEQ multiplex PCR. V and J calls and clone size are as listed in that table; D and trimming were resolved from the DNA. The sample lists about 150,000 clones, 75% to 90% occurring once. This clone was counted between two and nine times.

The receptor was isolated from a man aged 65 to 85 who had been exposed to COVID-19. The specimen sequenced was PBMCs or T cells enriched from blood (not recorded which). The genes are TRBV11-3 and TRBJ2-5, with 15 bases identical to TRBD2. CDR3 DNA: TGTGCCAGCAGCTTAGAAGGATTTGGACTAGCGGGAGGGGGAGAGACCCAGTACTTC. Amino acids: CASSLEGFGLAGGGETQYF. Variable domain in full (rest from reference TRBV11-3 and TRBJ2-5): EAGVVQSPRYKIIEKKQPVAFWCNPISGHNTLYWYLQNLGQGPELLIRYENEEAVDDSQLPKDRFSAERLKGVDSTLKIQPAELGDSAVYLCASSLEGFGLAGGGETQYFGPGTRLLVL.